One and the same sample provided the 2 T cell receptor beta chains below, sequenced in a study of breast tumors, draining lymph nodes, adjacent tissues. Axillary draining lymph nodes of breast cancer patients supplied the node samples. TCRdb passed the multiplex PCR reads through MiXCR, listing each CDR3 protein once. Of approximately 140,000 distinct CDR3 sequences detected, approximately 30% appear once; the ten largest clones hold approximately 2.2%. The sample consisted of axillary lymph node tissue. All receptors derive from a female donor with breast cancer. Some clones in this sample may be carry-over from other donors' samples.

The chain links TRBV19 to TRBJ2-5; no clear D. Germline V gene lookup returns CDR1 LNHDA and CDR2 SQIVND (reference sequence). V shed 4 bases and J shed 7 bases, with 13 bases lying between them. The CDR3 sequence is 13 residues long. CDR3 residues: CASSTYYFGTQYF. The CDR3 coding sequence is TGTGCCAGTAGTACTTATTATTTCGGGACCCAGTACTTC.

The table lists this clonotype with many counts. The chain has TRBV20-1 and TRBJ2-2; no clear D gene. Trimming took off 3 bases at V and 6 bases at J, with 8 bases between the two ends. CDR1 DFQATT and CDR2 SNEGSKA come from the germline V gene (reference sequence). The CDR3 consists of 12 residues. CDR3 nucleotides: TGCAGTGCTAGTCAGAATCCCGGGGAGCTGTTTTTT. Translation: CSASQNPGELFF.